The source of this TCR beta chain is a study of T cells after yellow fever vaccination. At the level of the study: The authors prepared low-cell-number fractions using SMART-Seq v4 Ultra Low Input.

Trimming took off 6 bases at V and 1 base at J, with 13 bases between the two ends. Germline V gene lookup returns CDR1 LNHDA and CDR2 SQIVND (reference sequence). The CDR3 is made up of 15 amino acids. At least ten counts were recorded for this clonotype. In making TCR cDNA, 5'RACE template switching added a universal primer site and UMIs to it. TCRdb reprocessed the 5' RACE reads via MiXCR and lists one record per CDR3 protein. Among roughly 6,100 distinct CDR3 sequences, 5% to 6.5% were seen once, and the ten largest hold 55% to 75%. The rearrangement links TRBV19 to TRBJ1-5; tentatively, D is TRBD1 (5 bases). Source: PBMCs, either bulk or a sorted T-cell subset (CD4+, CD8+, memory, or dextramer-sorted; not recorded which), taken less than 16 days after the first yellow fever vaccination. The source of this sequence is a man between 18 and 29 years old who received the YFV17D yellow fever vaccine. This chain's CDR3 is CASSPQDSSNQPQHF. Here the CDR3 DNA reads TGTGCCAGTAGCCCACAGGATTCCAGCAATCAGCCCCAGCATTTT.